The rows below give T cell receptor beta chains drawn from one sample of a study of cytomegalovirus exposure and HLA in healthy donors. Some clones are missing from TCRdb's copy, which holds only in-frame ones; the method was immunoSEQ multiplex PCR. The sample consists of about 210,000 clones, about four fifths of them appearing once. The sample comprised PBMCs. Every receptor here comes from a man aged 40-49 years in good health and CMV-seropositive. CDR3s include the opening cysteine and the closing phenylalanine or tryptophan. The listing skips clone size in some rows; elsewhere it reads once, few, many or a size class.

V: TRBV28
size: NA
CDR3: CASSPFLEKNQPQHF

V: TRBV2
size: once
CDR3: CASRETSGRSDTQYF

V: TRBV7-6
size: NA
CDR3: CASSLAGSPGNEQFF

V: TRBV5-1
size: NA
CDR3: CASSLASEQYF

V: TRBV29-1
size: NA
CDR3: CSVAGARGVTEAFF

V: TRBV30
size: few
CDR3: CAWSVGRRDNSPLHF

V: TRBV5-3
size: NA
CDR3: CARSWTSGPSYNEQFF

V: TRBV9
size: NA
CDR3: CASSPTLRAGGIIGEKLFF

V: TRBV7-8
size: few
CDR3: CASTKLAGGPTGELFF

V: TRBV9
size: NA
CDR3: CASSVGGRASGRFNEQFF

V: TRBV28
size: NA
CDR3: CASSLRGGTTTDTQYF

V: TRBV5-1
size: few
CDR3: CASRPGSGNEQFF

V: TRBV18
size: NA
CDR3: CASSPTQEYTIYF

V: TRBV5-4
size: NA
CDR3: CASSSDTYNEQFF

V: TRBV2
size: once
CDR3: CASRERQGANYGYTF

V: TRBV21-1
size: NA
CDR3: CASTSNKQFF

V: TRBV10-3
size: NA
CDR3: CAISPAGGSYNEQFF

V: TRBV6-5
size: NA
CDR3: CASSPQGGYNEQFF

V: TRBV7-9
size: NA
CDR3: CASSLLQPSDEKLFF

V: TRBV6-1
size: NA
CDR3: CASSALTARNTEAFF

V: TRBV7-9
size: NA
CDR3: CASSQGQASNQPQHF

V: TRBV7-2
size: NA
CDR3: CASSLGRGPLQPQHF

V: TRBV19
size: NA
CDR3: CASHYELGTGVQPQHF

V: TRBV2
size: once
CDR3: CASSEEGRGNYGYTF

V: TRBV10-3
size: NA
CDR3: CAIRDTGLGTDTQYF

V: TRBV15
size: NA
CDR3: CATSRDHWEEGGQPQHF

V: TRBV7-6
size: once
CDR3: CASSLVRAGETQYF

V: TRBV19
size: NA
CDR3: CASSIGRGYGYTF

V: TRBV9
size: NA
CDR3: CASSDLAGAYNEQFF

V: TRBV28
size: NA
CDR3: CASVVSPGDAAEQYF

V: TRBV4-1
size: NA
CDR3: CASSQDGGWYEQYF

V: TRBV10-3
size: NA
CDR3: CAIAGLENDNEQFF

V: TRBV5-4
size: NA
CDR3: CASSQGGSEHYNYGYTF

V: TRBV5-1
size: NA
CDR3: CASSLTGLVSNEQFF

V: TRBV11-2
size: few
CDR3: CASSRGGASVSTEAFF

V: TRBV5-4
size: NA
CDR3: CASSLDLLGYNEQFF

V: TRBV5-1
size: NA
CDR3: CASSLGRANTGELFF

V: TRBV5-4
size: NA
CDR3: CASSLAGAQETQYF

V: TRBV11-3
size: NA
CDR3: CASSSGREAFF

V: TRBV2
size: NA
CDR3: CASSEVVSSREQYF

V: TRBV18
size: NA
CDR3: CASSPASSGIYNEQFF

V: TRBV29-1
size: NA
CDR3: CSVDPVSEETQYF

V: TRBV12-5
size: NA
CDR3: CASGRVPETQYF

V: TRBV2
size: NA
CDR3: CASSVWTPNTEAFF

V: TRBV5-1
size: once
CDR3: CASSSASILTDTQYF

V: TRBV4-1
size: NA
CDR3: CASSQGDRGYYEQYF

V: TRBV19
size: NA
CDR3: CASSYRFDSNQPQHF

V: TRBV7-2
size: NA
CDR3: CASSTGGSSYEQYF

V: TRBV13
size: NA
CDR3: CASSPTGEHGYTF

V: TRBV21-1
size: NA
CDR3: CASSKGGGSISTNEKLFF

V: TRBV4-3
size: NA
CDR3: CASSQVLGQGAFEQYF

V: TRBV11-2
size: NA
CDR3: CASLGAGGPQQSYNEQFF

V: TRBV7-8
size: NA
CDR3: CASSVATGWGQPQHF

V: TRBV9
size: NA
CDR3: CASSVRDYKWEQFF

V: TRBV5-1
size: NA
CDR3: CATQREPSYNEQFF

V: TRBV5-1
size: NA
CDR3: CASSPNSRLGMNEQFF

V: TRBV5-1
size: NA
CDR3: CASSLEGAGETQYF